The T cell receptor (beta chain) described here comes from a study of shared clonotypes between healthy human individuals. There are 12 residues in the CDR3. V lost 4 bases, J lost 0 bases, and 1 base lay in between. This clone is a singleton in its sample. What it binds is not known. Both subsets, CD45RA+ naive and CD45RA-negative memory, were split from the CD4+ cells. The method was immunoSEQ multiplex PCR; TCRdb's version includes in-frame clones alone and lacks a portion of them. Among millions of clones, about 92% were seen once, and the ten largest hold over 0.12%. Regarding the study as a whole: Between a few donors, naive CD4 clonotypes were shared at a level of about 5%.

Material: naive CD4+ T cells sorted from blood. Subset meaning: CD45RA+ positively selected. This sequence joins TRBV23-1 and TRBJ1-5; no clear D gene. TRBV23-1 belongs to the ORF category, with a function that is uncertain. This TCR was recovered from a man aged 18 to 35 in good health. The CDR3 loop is CASSLSNQPQHF. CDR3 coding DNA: TGCGCCAGCAGTCTTAGCAATCAGCCCCAGCATTTT.